The sequence of this T cell receptor beta chain was determined in a study of shared clonotypes between healthy human individuals. The method was immunoSEQ multiplex PCR; TCRdb's version includes in-frame clones alone and lacks a portion of them. Of 2 million to 3 million clones detected, roughly 93% appear once; the ten largest clones hold 0.36%. With 0 bases clipped from V and 5 bases from J, the junction kept 4 bases outside the gene matches. The CDR3 extends over 15 amino acids. CDR1 and CDR2 from the germline V gene are SGHTA and FQGTGA. The chain recombines TRBV7-3 with TRBJ2-5; 9 bases are shared with TRBD2. The clonotype was recovered from a man aged 18 to 30 in good health. Some clones in this sample may be carry-over from other donors' samples. Sequencing input: naive CD4+ T cells from PBMCs. Subset denoted: CD45RA+ positively selected. The CDR3 reads CASSLTGLATETQYF. The CDR3 DNA reads as TGTGCCAGCAGCTTAACCGGACTAGCGACGGAGACCCAGTACTTC.